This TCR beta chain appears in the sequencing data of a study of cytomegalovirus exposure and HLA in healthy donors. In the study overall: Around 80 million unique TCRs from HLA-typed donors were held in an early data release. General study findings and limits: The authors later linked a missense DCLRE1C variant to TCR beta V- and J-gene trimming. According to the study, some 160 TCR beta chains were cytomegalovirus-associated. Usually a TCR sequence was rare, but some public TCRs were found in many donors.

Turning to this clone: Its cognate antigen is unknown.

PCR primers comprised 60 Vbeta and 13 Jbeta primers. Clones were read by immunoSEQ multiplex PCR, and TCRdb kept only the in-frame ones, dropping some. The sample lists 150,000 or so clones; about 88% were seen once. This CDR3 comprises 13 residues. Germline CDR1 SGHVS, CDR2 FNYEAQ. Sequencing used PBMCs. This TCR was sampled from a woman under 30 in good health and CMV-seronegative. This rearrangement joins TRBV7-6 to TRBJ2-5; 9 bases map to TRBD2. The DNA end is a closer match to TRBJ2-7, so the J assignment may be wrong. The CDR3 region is CASSLLAGDEQYF. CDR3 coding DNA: TGTGCCAGCAGCCTACTAGCGGGTGACGAGCAGTACTTC.